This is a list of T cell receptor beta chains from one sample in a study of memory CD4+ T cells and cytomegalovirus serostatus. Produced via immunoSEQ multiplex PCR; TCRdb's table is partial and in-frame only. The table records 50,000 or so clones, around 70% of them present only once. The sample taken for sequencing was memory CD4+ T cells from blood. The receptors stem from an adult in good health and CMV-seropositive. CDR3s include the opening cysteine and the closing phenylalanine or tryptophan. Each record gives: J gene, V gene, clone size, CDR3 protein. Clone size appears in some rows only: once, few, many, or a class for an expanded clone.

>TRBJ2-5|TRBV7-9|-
CASSLGGSAQYF
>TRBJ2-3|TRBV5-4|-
CASSPRRTGGIDTQYF
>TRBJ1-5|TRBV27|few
CASSANHNRGTNQPQHF
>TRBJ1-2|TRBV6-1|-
CASSIRVYGYTF
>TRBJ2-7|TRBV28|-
CASSIPGLPYEQYF
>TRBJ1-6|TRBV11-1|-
CASSELQGLGNSPLHF
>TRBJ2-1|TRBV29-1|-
CSVDSGYNEQFF
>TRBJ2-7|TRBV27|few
CASSLGSGGVIEQYF
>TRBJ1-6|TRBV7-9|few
CASSVSGRPQGPLHF
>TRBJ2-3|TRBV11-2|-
CASRIQGIPDTQYF
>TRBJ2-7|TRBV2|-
CASRKERSYEQYF
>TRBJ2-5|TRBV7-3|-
CASSPQGGTEQTQYF
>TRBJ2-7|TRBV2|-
CASTLAGRGGGSYEQYF
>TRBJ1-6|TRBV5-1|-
CASRDGGDNSPLHF
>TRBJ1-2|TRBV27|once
CASSPPGQGIYGYTF
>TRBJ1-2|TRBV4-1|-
CASSQGKVNYGYTF
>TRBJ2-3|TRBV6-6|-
CASFPDIASTDTQYF
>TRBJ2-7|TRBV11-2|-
CASRKGDSYEQYF
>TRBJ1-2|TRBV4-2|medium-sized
CASSDQVWGEDYGYTF
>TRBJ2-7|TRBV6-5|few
CASSLSPGQGAREQYF
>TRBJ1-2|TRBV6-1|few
CASSEALGQINYGYTF
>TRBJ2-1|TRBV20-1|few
CSASSGNEQFF
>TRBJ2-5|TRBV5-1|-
CASSLTPGGQETQYF
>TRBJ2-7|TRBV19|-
CASSGIGSGYEQYF
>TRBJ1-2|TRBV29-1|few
CSVEPRQGAYGYTF
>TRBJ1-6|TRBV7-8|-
CASSGGIVNSPLHF
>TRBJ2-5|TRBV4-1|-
CASSQDLSRETQYF
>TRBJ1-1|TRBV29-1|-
CSVPNQGVGEAFF
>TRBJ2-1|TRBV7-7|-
CASSRTPGQGYNEQFF
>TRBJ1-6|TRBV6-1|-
CASSDEGSSPLHF